The entry below gives a single T cell receptor beta chain sequence along with its context. Its cognate antigen is unknown. CDR3 length: 15 amino acids. In germline, CDR1 is SGHAT, CDR2 FQNNGV. V dropped 5 bases and J dropped 5; count of bases not matched to a gene: 4. This sample was taken from a study of cytomegalovirus exposure and HLA in healthy donors. Vbeta (60) and Jbeta (13) primers were used in the PCR. The repertoire was sequenced with immunoSEQ multiplex PCR; TCRdb's copy has only in-frame clones and lacks some. The top ten clones hold approximately 1.5% of a sample with some 140,000 clones, over 70% of them seen once. Points from the study as a whole: While the bulk of TCR sequences proved rare, some public TCRs turned up in many donors.

Sequenced: PBMCs. V gene TRBV11-2 combines with J gene TRBJ2-1; 12 bases agree with TRBD2. The TCR comes from a woman aged 18-35 years in good health and CMV-seronegative. The chain's CDR3 is CASSPGTSGHNEQFF. CDR3 DNA: TGTGCCAGCAGCCCTGGGACTAGCGGGCACAATGAGCAGTTCTTC.